A single sample is the source of the 10 T cell receptor beta chains below, sequenced in a study of technical replicates of blood from a few donors. Profiled with immunoSEQ multiplex PCR; TCRdb holds only in-frame clones, not every one. The sample has around 98,000 clones, approximately 94% seen once. The sequenced material came from T cells isolated from PBMCs. The receptors originated from a human donor in good health.

This clone was detected only once. The rearrangement links TRBV6-6 to TRBJ2-7; 10 bases fit TRBD1. Trimming cost V 6 bases and J 2 bases; bases outside gene matches: 10. This CDR3 spans 16 amino acids. Germline V lookup: CDR1 MNHNY, CDR2 SVGAGI (reference sequence). CDR3 coding DNA: TGTGCCAGCAGCTCACGACCGGGACAGGGGACCTACGAGCAGTACTTC. Amino acid sequence: CASSSRPGQGTYEQYF.

The gene calls are TRBV7-8 and TRBJ1-1, with D possibly TRBD1 on 5 matching bases. CDR1 SGHVS and CDR2 FQNEAQ come from the germline V gene. The CDR3 is 13 residues long. V was clipped by 3 bases and J by 4 bases, with 9 bases between them. The CDR3 DNA is TGTGCCAGCAGCTTGGGCAGGGCCACTGAAGCTTTCTTT. Its translation is CASSLGRATEAFF.

V and J are TRBV28 and TRBJ2-1, with 9 bases matching TRBD2. This CDR3 contains 17 residues. V lost 4 bases to trimming and J lost 4 bases; unmatched junction nucleotides: 11. Germline V lookup: CDR1 MDHEN, CDR2 SYDVKM. CDR3 nucleotides: TGTGCCAGCAGTTCACCCTCGACTAGCGGCCTATACAATGAGCAGTTCTTC. Its translation is CASSSPSTSGLYNEQFF. Using reference TRBV28 and TRBJ2-1 for the parts outside the CDR3, the full variable domain is DVKVTQSSRYLVKRTGEKVFLECVQDMDHENMFWYRQDPGLGLRLIYFSYDVKMKEKGDIPEGYSVSREKKERFSLILESASTNQTSMYLCASSSPSTSGLYNEQFFGPGTRLTVL.

This clone occurred a few times. This sequence joins TRBV10-3 and TRBJ1-6; 7 bases agree with TRBD1. The CDR3 loop spans 13 amino acids. The germline V gene has CDR1 ENHRY and CDR2 SYGVKD. Trimming removed 6 bases from V and 11 bases from J; junction bases left unmatched: 7. CDR3 protein: CAISQTGDAPLHF. As DNA, the CDR3 is TGTGCCATCAGCCAAACAGGGGACGCACCCCTCCACTTT.

The rearrangement joins TRBV27 to TRBJ2-5, with D possibly TRBD2 on 6 matching bases. The V end was cut by 6 bases, the J end by 5 bases, with 16 bases between. CDR3 length: 14 residues. Per the germline V gene, CDR1 is MNHEY and CDR2 is SMNVEV (reference sequence). CDR3 sequence reads: CASSTLSGGETQYF. CDR3 sequence (DNA): TGTGCCAGCAGCACCCTATCTGGGGGGGAGACCCAGTACTTC.

This clone was recorded once. V gene TRBV11-1 combines with J gene TRBJ2-5, with 8 bases aligning to TRBD1. Germline V gives CDR1 SGHAT, CDR2 FQDESV (reference sequence). The J segment lost 5 bases and the V segment lost 8 bases, leaving 7 bases of the junction unmatched. The CDR3 is 13 residues long. DNA for the CDR3: TGTGCCAGCTCGACAGGGGTTGGGGAGACCCAGTACTTC. Protein sequence: CASSTGVGETQYF.

The chain joins TRBV7-6 to TRBJ2-3; TRBD2 aligns across 11 bases. This CDR3 spans 16 amino acids. Looked up from germline, CDR1 is SGHVS and CDR2 is FNYEAQ. Trimming took 5 bases from V and 4 from J; bases not matched to a gene: 8. This chain's CDR3 is CASSGRLAGSADTQYF. The CDR3 nucleotides are TGTGCCAGCAGCGGCCGACTAGCGGGATCGGCAGATACGCAGTATTTT.

V usage is TRBV4-1 and J usage is TRBJ2-7; tentatively, D is TRBD1 (5 bases). Germline assignment: CDR1 MGHRA and CDR2 YSYEKL. This CDR3 spans 16 amino acids. Trimming took off 1 base at V and 2 bases at J, with 15 bases between the two ends. The chain's CDR3 is CASSQVPTTDPYEQYF. CDR3 in DNA: TGCGCCAGCAGCCAAGTCCCCACGACAGATCCCTACGAGCAGTACTTC.

This clone was detected only a few times. V is TRBV5-1 and J is TRBJ1-1; 10 bases line up with TRBD1. There are 16 residues in the CDR3. Germline trimming cut 0 bases from V and 4 bases from J; bases unmatched to any gene: 6. The V gene's germline CDR1 is SGHRS and CDR2 YFSETQ. For the CDR3, the DNA is TGCGCCAGCAGCTTGGGAGACAGGGGGCATAGCACTGAAGCTTTCTTT. Amino acid sequence: CASSLGDRGHSTEAFF.

This clone has only one observation. This sequence joins TRBV19 and TRBJ1-4; possible D gene TRBD1, 5 bases. With 7 bases removed from V and 3 bases from J, the gap between germline ends came to 12 bases. This CDR3 spans 14 amino acids. Per the germline V gene, CDR1 is LNHDA and CDR2 is SQIVND (reference sequence). CDR3 nucleotide sequence: TGTGCCAGTACCACACGGGGGGCTAATGAAAAACTGTTTTTT. It codes for CASTTRGANEKLFF.